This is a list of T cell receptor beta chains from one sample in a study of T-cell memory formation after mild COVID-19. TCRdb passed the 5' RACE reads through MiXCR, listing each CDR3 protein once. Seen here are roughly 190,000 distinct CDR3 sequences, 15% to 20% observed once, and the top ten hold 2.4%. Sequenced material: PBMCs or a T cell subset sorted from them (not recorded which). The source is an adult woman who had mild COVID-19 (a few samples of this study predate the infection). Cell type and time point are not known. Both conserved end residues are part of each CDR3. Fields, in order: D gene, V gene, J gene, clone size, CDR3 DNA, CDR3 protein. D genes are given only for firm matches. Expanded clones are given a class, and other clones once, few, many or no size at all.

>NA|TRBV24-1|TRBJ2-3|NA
TGTGCCACCAGTGATTTACGACAGGAGACAGATACGCAGTATTTT
CATSDLRQETDTQYF
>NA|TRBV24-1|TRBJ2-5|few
TGTGCCACCAGTGATCCCGTTCTAACAGAGACCCAGTACTTC
CATSDPVLTETQYF
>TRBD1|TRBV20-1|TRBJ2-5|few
TGCAGTGCCGGAGGACAGGGCCAGACCCAGTACTTC
CSAGGQGQTQYF
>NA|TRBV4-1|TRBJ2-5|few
TGCGCCAGCAGCCCATTAATTACAGGGAGGGAAGAGACCCAGTACTTC
CASSPLITGREETQYF
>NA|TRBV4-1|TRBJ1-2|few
TGCGCCAGCAGCCCTCTGGGAGGCTATGGCTACACCTTC
CASSPLGGYGYTF
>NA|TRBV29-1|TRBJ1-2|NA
TGCAGCGTTGGCCTACTACTCAACTATGGCTACACCTTC
CSVGLLLNYGYTF
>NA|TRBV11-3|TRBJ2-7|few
TGTGCCAGCAGCCCCCTTTGGGACACTTCCTACGAGCAGTACTTC
CASSPLWDTSYEQYF
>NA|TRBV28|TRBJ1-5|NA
TGTGCCAGCGCAGGGCTGGGGCAGCCCCAGCATTTT
CASAGLGQPQHF
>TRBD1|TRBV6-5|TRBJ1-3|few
TGTGCCAGCAGTTACTCGGGACAGGGGGACGGAAACACCATATATTTT
CASSYSGQGDGNTIYF
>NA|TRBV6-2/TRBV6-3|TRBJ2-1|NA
TGTGCCAGCAGTTACCCTGAGTTGGGTGCGAATGAGCAGTTCTTC
CASSYPELGANEQFF
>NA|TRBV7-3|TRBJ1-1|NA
TGTGCCAGCAGCCCGTTTGGCGCGGGGAACACTGAAGCTTTCTTT
CASSPFGAGNTEAFF
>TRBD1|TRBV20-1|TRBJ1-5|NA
TGCAGTGCTCAGGACAGGGTAAGCAATCAGCCCCAGCATTTT
CSAQDRVSNQPQHF
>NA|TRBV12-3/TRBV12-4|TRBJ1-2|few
TGTGCCAGCAGTTTACCCGGGGCTCGCAATGGCTACACCTTC
CASSLPGARNGYTF
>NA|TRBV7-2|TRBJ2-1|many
TGTGCCAGCAGCGACGAACCGGGTAGAAATGAGCAGTTCTTC
CASSDEPGRNEQFF
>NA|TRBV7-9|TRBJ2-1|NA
TGTGCCAGCAGCTTAGTACAGGGTGAGCAGTTCTTC
CASSLVQGEQFF
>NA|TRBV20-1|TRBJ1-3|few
TGCAGTGCTAGACTTCGCGGACTTATCTCTGGAAACACCATATATTTT
CSARLRGLISGNTIYF
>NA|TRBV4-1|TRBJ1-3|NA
TGCGCCAGCAGCCAAGGAGCAGGGCCTGGAAACACCATATATTTT
CASSQGAGPGNTIYF
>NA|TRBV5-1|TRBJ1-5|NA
TGCGCCAGCAGCACGGACAGTTTAAATCAGCCCCAGCATTTT
CASSTDSLNQPQHF
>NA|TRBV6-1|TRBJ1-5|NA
TGTGCCAGCAGTGGAGGTGGGGCAGGACATCAGCCCCAGCATTTT
CASSGGGAGHQPQHF
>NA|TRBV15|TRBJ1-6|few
TGTGCCACCAGCCCCCGGGGAGAGACACCCCTCCACTTT
CATSPRGETPLHF
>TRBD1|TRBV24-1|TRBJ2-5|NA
TGTGCCACCAGTGATTGGGGACAGGGGAGAGGAAAGGAGACCCAGTACTTC
CATSDWGQGRGKETQYF
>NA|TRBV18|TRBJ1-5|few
TGTGCCAGCTCACCACCGTCCGGAGTTCAGCCCCAGCATTTT
CASSPPSGVQPQHF
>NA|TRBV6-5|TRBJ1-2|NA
TGTGCCAGCAGCAGGGAATCCATAAGAAAGTCTGGCTACACCTTC
CASSRESIRKSGYTF
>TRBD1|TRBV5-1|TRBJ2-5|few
TGCGCCAGCAGCCCGTCAGGGGGCGTAAGGAAAGAGACCCAGTACTTC
CASSPSGGVRKETQYF
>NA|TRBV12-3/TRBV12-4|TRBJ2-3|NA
TGTGCCAGCAGTTTACCCGGTACGCAGTATTTT
CASSLPGTQYF
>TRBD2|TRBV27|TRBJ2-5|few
TGTGCCAGCAGTCCGACTAGCCCGAGAGAGACCCAGTACTTC
CASSPTSPRETQYF
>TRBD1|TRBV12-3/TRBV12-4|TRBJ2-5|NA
TGTGCCAGCAGCCTCGGACAGGGGGCTATGGAGACCCAGTACTTC
CASSLGQGAMETQYF
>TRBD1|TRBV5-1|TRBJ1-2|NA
TGCGCCAGCAGCTTAGTGGACAGGATGTATGGCTACACCTTC
CASSLVDRMYGYTF
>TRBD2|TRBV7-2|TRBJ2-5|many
TGTGCCAGCAGCACCTCGACTAGCGGGCCCACAGAGACCCAGTACTTC
CASSTSTSGPTETQYF
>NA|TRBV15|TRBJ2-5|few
TGTGCCACCAGCAGAGATCCAGGGGCGCAAGAGACCCAGTACTTC
CATSRDPGAQETQYF
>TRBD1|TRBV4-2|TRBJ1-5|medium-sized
TGTGCCAGCAGCCAAACTGACAGGGGAAGACAGCCCCAGCATTTT
CASSQTDRGRQPQHF
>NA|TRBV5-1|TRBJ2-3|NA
TGCGCCAGCAGCTATCTAGAGGTGGTGACAGATACGCAGTATTTT
CASSYLEVVTDTQYF
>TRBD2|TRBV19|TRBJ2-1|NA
TGTGCCAGTAGAGTAGCTAGCGGGGGGGCCTACAATGAGCAGTTCTTC
CASRVASGGAYNEQFF
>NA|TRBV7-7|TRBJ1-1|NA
TGTGCCAGCAGCTTAATTCAGGGATACACTGAAGCTTTCTTT
CASSLIQGYTEAFF
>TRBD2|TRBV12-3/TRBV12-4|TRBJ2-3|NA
TGTGCCAGCAGGCGGGAGTCAGATACGCAGTATTTT
CASRRESDTQYF
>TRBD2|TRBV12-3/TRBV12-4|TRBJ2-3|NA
TGTGCCAGCAGGAGGACTAGCGGGATATCAGGAGATACGCAGTATTTT
CASRRTSGISGDTQYF
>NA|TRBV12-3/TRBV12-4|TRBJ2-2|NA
TGTGCCAGCAGTTTTACACACATGAACACCGGGGAGCTGTTTTTT
CASSFTHMNTGELFF
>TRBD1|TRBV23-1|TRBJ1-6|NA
TGCGCCAGCGCCCAGCTGACAGGGGGCTTGAGTTCACCCCTCCACTTT
CASAQLTGGLSSPLHF
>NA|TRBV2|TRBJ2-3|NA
TGTGCCAGCAGTGAAGAAGGCACAGATACGCAGTATTTT
CASSEEGTDTQYF
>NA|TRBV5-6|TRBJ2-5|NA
TGTGCCAGCAGCCCCCTTGGCCTAGCGTGGGAGACCCAGTACTTC
CASSPLGLAWETQYF
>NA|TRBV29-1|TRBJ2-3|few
TGCAGCGTTGGGAGACAACTCACAGATACGCAGTATTTT
CSVGRQLTDTQYF
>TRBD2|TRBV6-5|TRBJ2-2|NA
TGTGCCAGCAGCCAGAAAACTCGACTAGCGGGAAACACCGGGGAGCTGTTTTTT
CASSQKTRLAGNTGELFF
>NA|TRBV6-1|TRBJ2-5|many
TGTGCCAGCATCGGCCTAGGGCGGGTACAAGAGACCCAGTACTTC
CASIGLGRVQETQYF
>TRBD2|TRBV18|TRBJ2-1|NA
TGTGCCAGCTCACCGCCTAGCGGAGGCCGATACAATGAGCAGTTCTTC
CASSPPSGGRYNEQFF
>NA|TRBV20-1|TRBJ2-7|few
TGCAGTGCTAGGGTTGGGGGGAAGACTCTAACTAGGGACGAGCAGTACTTC
CSARVGGKTLTRDEQYF
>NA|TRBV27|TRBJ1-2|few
TGTGCCAGCAGTTTTAAGCCGTGGACTAACTATGGCTACACCTTC
CASSFKPWTNYGYTF
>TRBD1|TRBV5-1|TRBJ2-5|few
TGCGCCAGCAGCGGGGGACAGGGGGCTCTGTCGACCCAGTACTTC
CASSGGQGALSTQYF
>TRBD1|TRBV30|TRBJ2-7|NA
TGTGCCTGGAATTACCAGGGGGCCCTCAGTGAGCAGTACTTC
CAWNYQGALSEQYF
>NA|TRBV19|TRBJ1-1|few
TGTGCCAGTAGAAAATCCCGCGGGGGGCGAGACACTGAAGCTTTCTTT
CASRKSRGGRDTEAFF
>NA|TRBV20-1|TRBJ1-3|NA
TGCAGTGCTCCGTGGGGGGGGGGTGGAAACACCATATATTTT
CSAPWGGGGNTIYF
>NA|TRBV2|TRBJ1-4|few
TGTGCCAGCAGCCCAGCACAGGCAACTAATGAAAAACTGTTTTTT
CASSPAQATNEKLFF
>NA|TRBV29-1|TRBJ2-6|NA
TGCAGCGGCCTCTCTGGGGCCAACGTCCTGACTTTC
CSGLSGANVLTF
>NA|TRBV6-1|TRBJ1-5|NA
TGTGCCAGCAGTGGGGATACCAGCAATCAGCCCCAGCATTTT
CASSGDTSNQPQHF
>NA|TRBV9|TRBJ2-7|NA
TGTGCCAGCACTCCGGGCCCCTCCTACGAGCAGTACTTC
CASTPGPSYEQYF
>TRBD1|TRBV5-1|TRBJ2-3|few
TGCGCCAGCAGCTTGGACAGGGGGCTAACAGATACGCAGTATTTT
CASSLDRGLTDTQYF